This T cell receptor beta chain appears in the sequencing data of a study of CD8 T cells in Susac syndrome. The study, taken as a whole, reports: It was acknowledged by the study that relatively few individuals were included in its TCR sequencing and HLA analysis.

RNA was extracted with the RNeasy kit, and a quantity of about 0.45 to 1 ug was reverse transcribed using random hexamers. An immunoSEQ multiplex PCR generated amplified TCR beta CDR3 products spanning 54 Vbeta and 13 Jbeta. MiXCR, run by TCRdb on the immunoSEQ multiplex PCR reads, gives a single entry per CDR3 protein. The data contain about 160,000 distinct CDR3 sequences, about 90% of them singletons. The CDR3 runs 15 residues. Germline-derived CDR1 and CDR2 are SGHDT and YYEEEE. The V and J ends lost 3 bases and 6 bases respectively, with 18 bases between them. About this clonotype itself: Its antigen is currently unknown.

Sequencing of TCR beta was performed on blood CD8+ and CD4+ T cells. In contrast to the negatively isolated CD8+ and CD4+ T cells, TEMRA cells were FACS-enriched. The sequence derives from a human donor in good health. The sample consisted of CD4+ T cells from PBMCs. The chain carries TRBV5-6 and TRBJ2-5, with D possibly called TRBD1 or TRBD2 (5 bases each). CDR3 sequence reads: CASSSLGGGKKTQYF. CDR3 sequence (DNA): TGTGCCAGCAGCTCCCTGGGTGGGGGTAAAAAGACCCAGTACTTC.